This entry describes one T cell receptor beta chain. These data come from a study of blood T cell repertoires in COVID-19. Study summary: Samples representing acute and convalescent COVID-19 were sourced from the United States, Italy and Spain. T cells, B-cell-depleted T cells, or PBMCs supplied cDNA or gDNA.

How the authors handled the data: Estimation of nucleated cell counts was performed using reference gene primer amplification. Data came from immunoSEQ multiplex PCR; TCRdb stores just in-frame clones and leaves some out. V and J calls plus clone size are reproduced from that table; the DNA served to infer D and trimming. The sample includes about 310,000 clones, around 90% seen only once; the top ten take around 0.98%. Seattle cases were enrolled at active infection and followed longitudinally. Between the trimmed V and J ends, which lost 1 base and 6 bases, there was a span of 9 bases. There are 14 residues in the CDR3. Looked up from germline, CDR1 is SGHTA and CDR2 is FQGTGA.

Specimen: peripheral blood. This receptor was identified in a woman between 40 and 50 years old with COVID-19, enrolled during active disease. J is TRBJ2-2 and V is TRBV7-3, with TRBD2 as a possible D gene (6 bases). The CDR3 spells CASSLNREPGELFF. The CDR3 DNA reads TGTGCCAGCAGCTTAAACCGGGAGCCCGGGGAGCTGTTTTTT.